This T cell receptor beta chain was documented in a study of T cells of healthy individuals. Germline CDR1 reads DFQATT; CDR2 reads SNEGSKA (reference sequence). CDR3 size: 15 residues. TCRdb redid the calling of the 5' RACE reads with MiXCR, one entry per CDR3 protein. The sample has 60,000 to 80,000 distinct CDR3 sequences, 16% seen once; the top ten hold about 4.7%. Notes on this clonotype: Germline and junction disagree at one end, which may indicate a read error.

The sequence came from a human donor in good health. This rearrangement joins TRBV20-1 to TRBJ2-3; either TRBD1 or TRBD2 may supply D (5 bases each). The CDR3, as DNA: TGCAGTGCGCGACCCGGGACGGCCTTCACAGACACGCAGTATTTT. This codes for CSARPGTAFTDTQYF.